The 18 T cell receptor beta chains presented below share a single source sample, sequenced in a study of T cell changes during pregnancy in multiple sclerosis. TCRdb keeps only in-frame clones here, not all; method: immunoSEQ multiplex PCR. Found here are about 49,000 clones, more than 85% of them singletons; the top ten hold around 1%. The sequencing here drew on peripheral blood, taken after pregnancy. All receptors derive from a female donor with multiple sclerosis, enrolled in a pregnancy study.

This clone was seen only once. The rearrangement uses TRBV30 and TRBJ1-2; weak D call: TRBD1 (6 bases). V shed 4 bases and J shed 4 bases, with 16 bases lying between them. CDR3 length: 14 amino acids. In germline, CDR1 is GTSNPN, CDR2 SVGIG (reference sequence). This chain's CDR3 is CAWTPGGAGYGYTF. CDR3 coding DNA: TGTGCCTGGACTCCGGGGGGGGCCGGCTATGGCTACACCTTC.

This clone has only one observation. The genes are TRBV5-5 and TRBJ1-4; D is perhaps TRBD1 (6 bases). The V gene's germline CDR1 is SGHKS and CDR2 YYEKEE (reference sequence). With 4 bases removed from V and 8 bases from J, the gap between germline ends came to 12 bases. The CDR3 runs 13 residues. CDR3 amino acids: CASSLQGPEKLFF. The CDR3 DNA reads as TGTGCCAGCAGCCTACAGGGTCCGGAAAAACTGTTTTTT.

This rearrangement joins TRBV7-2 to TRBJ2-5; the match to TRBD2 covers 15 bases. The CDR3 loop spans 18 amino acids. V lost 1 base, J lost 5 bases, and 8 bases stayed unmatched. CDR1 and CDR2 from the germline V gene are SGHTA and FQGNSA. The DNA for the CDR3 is TGTGCCAGCAGCTTAGGGATAGGACTAGCGGGGGGGCGGGAGACCCAGTACTTC. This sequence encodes CASSLGIGLAGGRETQYF. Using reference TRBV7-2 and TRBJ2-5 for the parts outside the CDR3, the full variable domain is GAGVSQSPSNKVTEKGKDVELRCDPISGHTALYWYRQSLGQGLEFLIYFQGNSAPDKSGLPSDRFSAERTGGSVSTLTIQRTQQEDSAVYLCASSLGIGLAGGRETQYFGPGTRLLVL.

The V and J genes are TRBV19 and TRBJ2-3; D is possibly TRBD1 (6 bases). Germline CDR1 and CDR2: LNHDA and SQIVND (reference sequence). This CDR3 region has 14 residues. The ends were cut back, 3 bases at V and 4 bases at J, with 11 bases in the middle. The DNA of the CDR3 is TGTGCCAGTAGTATGGGCGGACAGCCAGATACGCAGTATTTT. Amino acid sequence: CASSMGGQPDTQYF.

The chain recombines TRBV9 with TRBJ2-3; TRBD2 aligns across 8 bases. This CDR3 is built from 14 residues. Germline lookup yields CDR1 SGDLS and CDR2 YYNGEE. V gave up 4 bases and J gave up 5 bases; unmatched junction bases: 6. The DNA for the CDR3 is TGTGCCAGCAGCCCTCTCACTAGCGGAGATACGCAGTATTTT. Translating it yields CASSPLTSGDTQYF.

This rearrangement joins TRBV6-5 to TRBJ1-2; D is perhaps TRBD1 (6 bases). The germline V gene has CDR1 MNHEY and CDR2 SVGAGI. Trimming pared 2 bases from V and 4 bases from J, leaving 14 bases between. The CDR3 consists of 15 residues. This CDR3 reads CASSYVQGQLYGYTF. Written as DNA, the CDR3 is TGTGCCAGCAGTTACGTCCAGGGGCAACTCTATGGCTACACCTTC.

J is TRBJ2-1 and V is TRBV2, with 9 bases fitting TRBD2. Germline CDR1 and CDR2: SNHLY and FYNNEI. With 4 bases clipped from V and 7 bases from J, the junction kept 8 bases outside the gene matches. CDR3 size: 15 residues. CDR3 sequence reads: CASSVAGGRDNEQFF. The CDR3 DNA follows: TGTGCCAGCAGTGTTGCGGGGGGGCGGGATAATGAGCAGTTCTTC.

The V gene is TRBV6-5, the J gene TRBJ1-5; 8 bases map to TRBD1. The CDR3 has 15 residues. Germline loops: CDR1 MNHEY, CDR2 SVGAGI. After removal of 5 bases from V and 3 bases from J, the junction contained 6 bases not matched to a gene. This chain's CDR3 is CASSAAGQVNQPQHF. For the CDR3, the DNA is TGTGCCAGCAGTGCGGCGGGACAGGTCAATCAGCCCCAGCATTTT.

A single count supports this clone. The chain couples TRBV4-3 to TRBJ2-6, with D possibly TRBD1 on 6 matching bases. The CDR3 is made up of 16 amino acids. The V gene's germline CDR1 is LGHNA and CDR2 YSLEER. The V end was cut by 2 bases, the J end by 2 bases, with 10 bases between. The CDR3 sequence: CASSQRGGTGANVLTF. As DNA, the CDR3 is TGCGCCAGCAGCCAAAGAGGGGGAACTGGGGCCAACGTCCTGACTTTC.

This chain's CDR3 is CASSQIAGGNTDTQYF. The CDR3 coding sequence is TGCGCCAGCAGCCAAATAGCGGGGGGGAACACAGATACGCAGTATTTT. The chain employs TRBV4-3 and TRBJ2-3; TRBD2 agrees at 11 bases. The CDR3 contains 16 residues. V was clipped by 2 bases and J by 2 bases; unmatched bases: 3. In germline, CDR1 is LGHNA, CDR2 YSLEER.

The CDR3 nucleotides read TGTGCCAGCAGCTTAGACAGGACCTCCTACGAGCAGTACTTC. Its translation is CASSLDRTSYEQYF. This sequence joins TRBV7-6 and TRBJ2-7; D may be TRBD1 (5 bases). Germline CDR1 SGHVS, CDR2 FNYEAQ. The V and J ends lost 1 base and 0 bases respectively, with 7 bases between them. The CDR3 covers 14 residues.

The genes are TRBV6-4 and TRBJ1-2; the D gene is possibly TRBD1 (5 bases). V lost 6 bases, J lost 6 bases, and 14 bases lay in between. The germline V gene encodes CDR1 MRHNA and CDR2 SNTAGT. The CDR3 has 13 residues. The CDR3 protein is CASRGLWANGYTF. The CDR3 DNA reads TGTGCCAGCAGGGGACTCTGGGCGAATGGCTACACCTTC.

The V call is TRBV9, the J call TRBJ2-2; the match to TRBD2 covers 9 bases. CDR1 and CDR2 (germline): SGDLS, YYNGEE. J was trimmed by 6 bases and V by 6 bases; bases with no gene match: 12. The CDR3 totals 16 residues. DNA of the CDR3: TGTGCCAGCACCCCCAGCGGGGGGACCTCACCCGGGGAGCTGTTTTTT. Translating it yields CASTPSGGTSPGELFF.

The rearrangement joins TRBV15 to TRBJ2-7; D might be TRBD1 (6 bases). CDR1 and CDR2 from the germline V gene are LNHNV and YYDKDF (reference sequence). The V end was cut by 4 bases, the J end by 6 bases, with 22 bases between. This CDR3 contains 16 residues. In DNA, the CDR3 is TGTGCCACCAGCACTTATCGGACAGTGGGAGAAGCCGAGCAGTACTTC. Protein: CATSTYRTVGEAEQYF.

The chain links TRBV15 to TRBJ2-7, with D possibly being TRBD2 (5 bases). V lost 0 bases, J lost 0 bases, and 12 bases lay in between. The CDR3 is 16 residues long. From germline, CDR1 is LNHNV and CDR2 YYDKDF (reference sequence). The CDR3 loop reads CATSRDGGLSSYEQYF. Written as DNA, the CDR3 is TGTGCCACCAGCAGAGACGGCGGACTTAGCTCCTACGAGCAGTACTTC.

The CDR3 nucleotides read TGTGCCAGCAGCTTCCGAGGGAACGGGGAGCTGTTTTTT. This gives the protein CASSFRGNGELFF. The chain joins TRBV13 to TRBJ2-2; D possibly corresponds to TRBD2 (5 bases). V was clipped by 3 bases and J by 7 bases, with 9 bases between them. This CDR3 is 13 amino acids long. Per the germline V gene, CDR1 is PRHDT and CDR2 is FYEKMQ (reference sequence).

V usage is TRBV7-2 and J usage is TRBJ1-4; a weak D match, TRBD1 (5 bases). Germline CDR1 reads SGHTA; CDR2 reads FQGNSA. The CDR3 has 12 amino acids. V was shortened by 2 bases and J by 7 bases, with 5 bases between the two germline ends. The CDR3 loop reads CASSLRGEKLFF. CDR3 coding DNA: TGTGCCAGCAGCTTAAGGGGTGAAAAACTGTTTTTT.

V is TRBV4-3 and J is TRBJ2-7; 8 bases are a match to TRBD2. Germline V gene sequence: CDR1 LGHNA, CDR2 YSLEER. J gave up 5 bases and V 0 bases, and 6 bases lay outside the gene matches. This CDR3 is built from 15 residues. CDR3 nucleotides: TGCGCCAGCAGCCAAGACCGGACTAGCTTCAACGAGCAGTACTTC. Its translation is CASSQDRTSFNEQYF.